This T cell receptor beta chain was identified in a study of blood T cell repertoires in COVID-19. This clone was picked up a small number of times. V lost 2 bases and J lost 1; bases outside the gene matches: 11. Germline assignment: CDR1 SGDLS and CDR2 YYNGEE. The CDR3 runs 19 residues. Measured with immunoSEQ multiplex PCR; TCRdb has only the in-frame clones, and not every one. This sample has a few hundred thousand clones, with around 82% found just once. This sequence was found in a human donor with COVID-19, enrolled during active disease. The donor label of this sample is uncertain. The chain combines TRBV9 with TRBJ2-2, with 10 nucleotides matching TRBD2. Input material: peripheral blood. CDR3 in DNA: TGTGCCAGCAGCGTGAACCCCGGGTGGACTAGCGGGAACACCGGGGAGCTGTTTTTT. It specifies CASSVNPGWTSGNTGELFF.